Listed below are T cell receptor beta chains from one sample, sequenced in a study of PD-1 blockade in classical Hodgkin lymphoma. Method: immunoSEQ multiplex PCR; TCRdb's copy keeps in-frame clones and lacks some. The data hold approximately 29,000 clones, with roughly 80% observed a single time. Sequenced material: CD4+ T cells from blood, taken before the fourth cycle of nivolumab. The receptors derive from a human donor with classical Hodgkin lymphoma. The conserved cysteine and the conserved F or W are not part of the CDR3 here. The order of the fields is V gene, J gene, CDR3 protein.

v_call: TRBV9
j_call: TRBJ1-2
cdr3_aa: ASSVAPRERGGYT

v_call: TRBV27
j_call: TRBJ2-7
cdr3_aa: ASSSGHPYSQYEQY

v_call: TRBV10-3
j_call: TRBJ2-1
cdr3_aa: AISSGTSGRGGDEQF

v_call: TRBV15
j_call: TRBJ2-5
cdr3_aa: AISEAGALSETQY

v_call: TRBV18
j_call: TRBJ2-1
cdr3_aa: ASSPPGDTEQF

v_call: TRBV7-9
j_call: TRBJ2-1
cdr3_aa: ASSLAYGNEQF

v_call: TRBV25-1
j_call: TRBJ2-7
cdr3_aa: ASGQYSYEQY

v_call: TRBV4-1
j_call: TRBJ2-4
cdr3_aa: ASSHYQGGQNIQY

v_call: TRBV30
j_call: TRBJ2-1
cdr3_aa: AWQGTSGRNEQF

v_call: TRBV6-5
j_call: TRBJ1-2
cdr3_aa: ATSRSANYGYT

v_call: TRBV19
j_call: TRBJ2-7
cdr3_aa: ASRASAGAYEQY

v_call: TRBV4-2
j_call: TRBJ1-3
cdr3_aa: ASSHPQGFSTIY

v_call: TRBV2
j_call: TRBJ1-4
cdr3_aa: ASTYRRSGEKLF

v_call: TRBV4-1
j_call: TRBJ2-7
cdr3_aa: ASKDASTILSEQY

v_call: TRBV5-1
j_call: TRBJ2-2
cdr3_aa: ASSLDRANTGELF

v_call: TRBV9
j_call: TRBJ2-2
cdr3_aa: ASSAGTENTGELF

v_call: TRBV10-3
j_call: TRBJ2-7
cdr3_aa: ATRDTNYEQY

v_call: TRBV7-9
j_call: TRBJ1-2
cdr3_aa: ASSYLNRYGYT

v_call: TRBV19
j_call: TRBJ2-7
cdr3_aa: ASSITEAYEQY

v_call: TRBV4-1
j_call: TRBJ1-6
cdr3_aa: ASSQESGSPLH

v_call: TRBV18
j_call: TRBJ2-1
cdr3_aa: ASSTGGGQEQF

v_call: TRBV5-5
j_call: TRBJ1-3
cdr3_aa: ASSLTGYGNTIY

v_call: TRBV28
j_call: TRBJ2-7
cdr3_aa: ASSFFMVRAGGWTYEQY

v_call: TRBV7-9
j_call: TRBJ1-2
cdr3_aa: ASSGTGPYGYT

v_call: TRBV6-4
j_call: TRBJ2-1
cdr3_aa: ASSEQGGPYNEQF

v_call: TRBV4-1
j_call: TRBJ1-2
cdr3_aa: ASSQDVSEWDRVYGYT

v_call: TRBV2
j_call: TRBJ1-5
cdr3_aa: ASRAGTDTPFSNQPQH

v_call: TRBV28
j_call: TRBJ2-6
cdr3_aa: ASSGTTSEGAGANVLT

v_call: TRBV19
j_call: TRBJ2-7
cdr3_aa: ASSIDLDGYEQY

v_call: TRBV19
j_call: TRBJ1-2
cdr3_aa: ASRTGRVEGGYT

v_call: TRBV18
j_call: TRBJ2-3
cdr3_aa: ASSRLAGEGTDTQY

v_call: TRBV2
j_call: TRBJ2-7
cdr3_aa: ASTRDRDYEQY

v_call: TRBV6-5
j_call: TRBJ2-5
cdr3_aa: ASSYRTGQETQY

v_call: TRBV6-1
j_call: TRBJ2-7
cdr3_aa: ASRHPYEQY

v_call: TRBV7-2
j_call: TRBJ1-5
cdr3_aa: ASSRRQGSQPQH

v_call: TRBV2
j_call: TRBJ1-2
cdr3_aa: ASSGPSRASSYGYT

v_call: TRBV29-1
j_call: TRBJ1-1
cdr3_aa: SVRGRGGGTEAF

v_call: TRBV2
j_call: TRBJ2-3
cdr3_aa: ASSAELAALLPTDTQY

v_call: TRBV6-1
j_call: TRBJ1-5
cdr3_aa: ASSEGQPQH

v_call: TRBV6-5
j_call: TRBJ2-1
cdr3_aa: ASSYSRFTGEQF

v_call: TRBV10-1
j_call: TRBJ1-3
cdr3_aa: ASSESGDRESGNTIY

v_call: TRBV2
j_call: TRBJ1-1
cdr3_aa: ASSEDEGKNTEAF

v_call: TRBV18
j_call: TRBJ2-3
cdr3_aa: ASSPPSSATDTQY

v_call: TRBV7-6
j_call: TRBJ1-2
cdr3_aa: ASSPDKGYT

v_call: TRBV5-4
j_call: TRBJ2-1
cdr3_aa: ASNRVGESYNEQF

v_call: TRBV7-3
j_call: TRBJ2-1
cdr3_aa: ASSLLAGGSTEQF

v_call: TRBV5-1
j_call: TRBJ2-3
cdr3_aa: ASSFTSSGTQTDTQY

v_call: TRBV10-3
j_call: TRBJ2-2
cdr3_aa: AISETANTGELF

v_call: TRBV5-6
j_call: TRBJ2-5
cdr3_aa: ASSLYTGGRETQY

v_call: TRBV5-1
j_call: TRBJ2-3
cdr3_aa: ASSFQGASADTQY

v_call: TRBV10-3
j_call: TRBJ2-5
cdr3_aa: AISDQQETQY

v_call: TRBV5-6
j_call: TRBJ2-3
cdr3_aa: ASSLKGLAGASTDTQY

v_call: TRBV9
j_call: TRBJ2-2
cdr3_aa: ASSTRQWTSGGFPTGELF

v_call: TRBV6-1
j_call: TRBJ1-2
cdr3_aa: ASSELRGGGYT

v_call: TRBV30
j_call: TRBJ1-5
cdr3_aa: AWSVLGQVSNQPQH